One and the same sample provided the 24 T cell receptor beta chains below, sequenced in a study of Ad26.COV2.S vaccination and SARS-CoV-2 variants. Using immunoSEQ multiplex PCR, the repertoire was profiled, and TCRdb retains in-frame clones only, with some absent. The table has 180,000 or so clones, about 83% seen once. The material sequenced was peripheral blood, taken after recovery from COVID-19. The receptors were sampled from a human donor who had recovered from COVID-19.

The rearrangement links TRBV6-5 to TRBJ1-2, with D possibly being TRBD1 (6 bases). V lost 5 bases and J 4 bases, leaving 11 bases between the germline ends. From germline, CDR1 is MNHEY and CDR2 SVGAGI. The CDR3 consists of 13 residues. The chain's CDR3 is CASSLDRSYGYTF. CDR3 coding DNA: TGTGCCAGCAGTCTGGACAGAAGCTATGGCTACACCTTC.

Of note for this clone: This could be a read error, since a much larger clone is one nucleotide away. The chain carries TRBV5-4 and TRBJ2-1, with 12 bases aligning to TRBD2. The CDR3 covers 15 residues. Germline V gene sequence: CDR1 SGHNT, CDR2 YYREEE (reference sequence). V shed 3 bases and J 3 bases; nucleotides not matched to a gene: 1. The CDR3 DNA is TGTGCCAGCAGCTCGGGACTAGCGGGCTACAATGAGCAGTTCTTC. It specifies CASSSGLAGYNEQFF.

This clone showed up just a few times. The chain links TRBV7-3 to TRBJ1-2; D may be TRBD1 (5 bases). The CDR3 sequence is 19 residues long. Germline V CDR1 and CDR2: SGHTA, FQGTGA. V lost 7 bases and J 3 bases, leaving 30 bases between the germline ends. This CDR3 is CASNILTPRVDHPDYGYTF. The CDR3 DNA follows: TGTGCCAGCAACATCTTAACACCCAGGGTTGACCACCCGGACTATGGCTACACCTTC.

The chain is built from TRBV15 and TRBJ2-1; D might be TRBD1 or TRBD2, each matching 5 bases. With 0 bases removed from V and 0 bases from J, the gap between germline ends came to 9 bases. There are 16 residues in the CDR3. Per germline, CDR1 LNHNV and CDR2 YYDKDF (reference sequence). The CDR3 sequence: CATSREGVSSYNEQFF. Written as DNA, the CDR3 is TGTGCCACCAGCAGAGAGGGGGTGAGCTCCTACAATGAGCAGTTCTTC. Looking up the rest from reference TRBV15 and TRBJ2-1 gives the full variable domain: DAMVIQNPRYQVTQFGKPVTLSCSQTLNHNVMYWYQQKSSQAPKLLFHYYDKDFNNEADTPDNFQSRRPNTSFCFLDIRSPGLGDTAMYLCATSREGVSSYNEQFFGPGTRLTVL.

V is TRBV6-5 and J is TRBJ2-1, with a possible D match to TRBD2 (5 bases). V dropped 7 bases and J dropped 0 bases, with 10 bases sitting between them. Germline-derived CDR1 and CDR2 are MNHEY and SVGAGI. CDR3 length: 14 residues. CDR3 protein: CASTGLDSYNEQFF. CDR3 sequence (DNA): TGTGCCAGCACCGGACTTGACTCCTACAATGAGCAGTTCTTC.

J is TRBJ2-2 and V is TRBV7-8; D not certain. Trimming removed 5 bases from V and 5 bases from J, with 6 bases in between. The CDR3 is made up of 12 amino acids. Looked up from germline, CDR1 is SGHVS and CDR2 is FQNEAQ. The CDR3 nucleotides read TGTGCCAGCAGCCCCGGAACCGGGGAGCTGTTTTTT. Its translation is CASSPGTGELFF.

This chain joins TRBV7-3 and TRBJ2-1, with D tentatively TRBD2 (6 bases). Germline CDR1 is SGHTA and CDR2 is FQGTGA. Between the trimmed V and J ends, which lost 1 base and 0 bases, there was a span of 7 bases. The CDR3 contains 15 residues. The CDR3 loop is CASSLMGGSYNEQFF. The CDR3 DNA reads TGTGCCAGCAGCTTAATGGGGGGCTCCTACAATGAGCAGTTCTTC.

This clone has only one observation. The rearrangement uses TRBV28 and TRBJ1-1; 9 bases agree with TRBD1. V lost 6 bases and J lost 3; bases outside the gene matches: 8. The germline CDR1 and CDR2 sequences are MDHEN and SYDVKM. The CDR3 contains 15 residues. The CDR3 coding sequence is TGTGCCAGCAGCCTACTGACAGGGGGGGACACTGAAGCTTTCTTT. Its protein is CASSLLTGGDTEAFF.

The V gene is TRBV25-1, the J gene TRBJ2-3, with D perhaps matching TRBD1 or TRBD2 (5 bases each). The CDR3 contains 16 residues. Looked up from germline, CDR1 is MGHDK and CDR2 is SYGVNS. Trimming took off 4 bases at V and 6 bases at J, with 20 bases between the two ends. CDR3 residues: CASSAPRDPNGDTQYF. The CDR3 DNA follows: TGTGCCAGCAGTGCTCCCAGGGACCCAAACGGGGATACGCAGTATTTT.

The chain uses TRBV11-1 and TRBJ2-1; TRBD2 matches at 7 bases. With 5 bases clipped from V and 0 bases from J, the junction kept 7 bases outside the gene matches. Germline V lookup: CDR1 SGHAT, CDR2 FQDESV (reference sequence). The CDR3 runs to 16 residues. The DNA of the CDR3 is TGTGCCAGCAGCGAACTGGGGGGGGGCTCCTACAATGAGCAGTTCTTC. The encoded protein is CASSELGGGSYNEQFF.

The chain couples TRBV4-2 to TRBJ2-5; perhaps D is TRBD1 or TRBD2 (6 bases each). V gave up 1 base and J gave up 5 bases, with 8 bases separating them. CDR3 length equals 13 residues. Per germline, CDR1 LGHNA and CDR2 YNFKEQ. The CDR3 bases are TGTGCCAGCAGCCAAGGGGGGGCGGAGACCCAGTACTTC. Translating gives CASSQGGAETQYF.

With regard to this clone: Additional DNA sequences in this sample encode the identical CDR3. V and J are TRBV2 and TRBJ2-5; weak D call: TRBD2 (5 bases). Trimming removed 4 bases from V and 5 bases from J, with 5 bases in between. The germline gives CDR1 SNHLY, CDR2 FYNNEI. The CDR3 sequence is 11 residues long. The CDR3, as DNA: TGTGCCAGCAGTGGAGGGGAGACCCAGTACTTC. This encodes CASSGGETQYF.

CDR3 loop: CASRPAGGISYEQYF. The CDR3 bases are TGTGCCAGCAGACCTGCAGGGGGCATCTCCTACGAGCAGTACTTC. The chain links TRBV27 to TRBJ2-7; 8 nucleotides agree with TRBD1. The germline gives CDR1 MNHEY, CDR2 SMNVEV (reference sequence). The CDR3 is made up of 15 amino acids. V lost 6 bases and J lost 0; bases outside the gene matches: 7.

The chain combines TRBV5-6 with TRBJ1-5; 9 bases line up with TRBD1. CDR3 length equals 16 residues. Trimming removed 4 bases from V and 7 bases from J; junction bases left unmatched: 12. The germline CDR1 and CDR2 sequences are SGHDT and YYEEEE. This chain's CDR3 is CASSTRDRAMGQPQHF. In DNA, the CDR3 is TGTGCCAGCAGCACCCGGGACAGGGCGATGGGGCAGCCCCAGCATTTT.

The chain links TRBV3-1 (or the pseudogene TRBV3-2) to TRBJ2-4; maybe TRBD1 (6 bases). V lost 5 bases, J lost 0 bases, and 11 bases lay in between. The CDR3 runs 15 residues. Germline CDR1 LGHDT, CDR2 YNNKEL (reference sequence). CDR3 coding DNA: TGTGCCAGCAGCGACCGGGACACAGCCAAAAACATTCAGTACTTC. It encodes CASSDRDTAKNIQYF.

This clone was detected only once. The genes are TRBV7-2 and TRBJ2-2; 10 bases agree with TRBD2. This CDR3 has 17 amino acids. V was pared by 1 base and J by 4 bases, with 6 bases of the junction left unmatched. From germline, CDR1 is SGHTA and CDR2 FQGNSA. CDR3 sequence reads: CASSLGLAGIFTGELFF. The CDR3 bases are TGTGCCAGCAGCTTAGGACTAGCGGGTATTTTCACCGGGGAGCTGTTTTTT.

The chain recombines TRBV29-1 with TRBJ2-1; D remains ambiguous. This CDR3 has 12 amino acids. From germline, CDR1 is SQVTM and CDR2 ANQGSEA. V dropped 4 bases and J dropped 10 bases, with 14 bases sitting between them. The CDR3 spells CSVVTAGQEQFF. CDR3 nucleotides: TGCAGCGTTGTGACGGCCGGGCAAGAGCAGTTCTTC.

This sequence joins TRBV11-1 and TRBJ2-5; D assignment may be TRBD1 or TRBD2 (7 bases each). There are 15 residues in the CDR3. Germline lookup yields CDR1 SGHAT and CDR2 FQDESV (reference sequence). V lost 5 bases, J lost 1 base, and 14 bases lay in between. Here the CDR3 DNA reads TGTGCCAGCAGCGCCTCAGGGGGGGCCCAAGAGACCCAGTACTTC. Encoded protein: CASSASGGAQETQYF.

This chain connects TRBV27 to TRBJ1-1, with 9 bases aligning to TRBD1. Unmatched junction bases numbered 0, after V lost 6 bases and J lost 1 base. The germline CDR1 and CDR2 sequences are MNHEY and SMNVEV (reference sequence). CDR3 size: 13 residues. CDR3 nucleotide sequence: TGTGCCAGCAGGGACAGGGGGAACACTGAAGCTTTCTTT. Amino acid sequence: CASRDRGNTEAFF.

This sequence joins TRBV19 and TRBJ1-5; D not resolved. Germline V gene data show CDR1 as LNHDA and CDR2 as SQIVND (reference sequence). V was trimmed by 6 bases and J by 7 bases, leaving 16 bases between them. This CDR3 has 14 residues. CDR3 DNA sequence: TGTGCCAGTAGATCCGGGTCCCCCCGGCAGCCCCAGCATTTT. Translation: CASRSGSPRQPQHF.

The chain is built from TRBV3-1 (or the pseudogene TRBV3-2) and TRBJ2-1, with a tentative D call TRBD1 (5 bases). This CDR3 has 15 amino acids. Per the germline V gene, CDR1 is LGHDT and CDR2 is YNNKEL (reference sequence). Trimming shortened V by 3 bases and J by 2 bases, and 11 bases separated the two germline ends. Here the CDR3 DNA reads TGTGCCAGCAGCCAGGGGCTTACTACCTACAATGAGCAGTTCTTC. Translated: CASSQGLTTYNEQFF.

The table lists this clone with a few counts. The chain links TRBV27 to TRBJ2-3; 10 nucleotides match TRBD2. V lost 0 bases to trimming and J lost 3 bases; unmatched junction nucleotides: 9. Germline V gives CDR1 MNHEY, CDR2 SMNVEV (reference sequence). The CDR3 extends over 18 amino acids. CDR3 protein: CASSLSVSSGSRTDTQYF. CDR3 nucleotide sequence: TGTGCCAGCAGTTTATCGGTATCTAGCGGGAGTCGAACAGATACGCAGTATTTT.

DNA for the CDR3: TGTGCCAGCAGCCGGGACAGGGGAGATACGCAGTATTTT. It specifies CASSRDRGDTQYF. The chain links TRBV6-5 to TRBJ2-3, with 10 bases aligning to TRBD1. The J segment lost 5 bases and the V segment lost 6 bases, leaving 2 bases of the junction unmatched. This CDR3 has 13 amino acids. In germline, CDR1 is MNHEY, CDR2 SVGAGI.

Here the CDR3 reads CASSLGAVTTDTQYF. CDR3 nucleotide sequence: TGTGCCAGCAGCTTAGGGGCAGTAACCACAGATACGCAGTATTTT. This rearrangement joins TRBV11-2 to TRBJ2-3; D is unclear. Trimming cost V 1 base and J 2 bases, with 10 bases left between them. The CDR3 sequence is 15 residues long. The germline gives CDR1 SGHAT, CDR2 FQNNGV.